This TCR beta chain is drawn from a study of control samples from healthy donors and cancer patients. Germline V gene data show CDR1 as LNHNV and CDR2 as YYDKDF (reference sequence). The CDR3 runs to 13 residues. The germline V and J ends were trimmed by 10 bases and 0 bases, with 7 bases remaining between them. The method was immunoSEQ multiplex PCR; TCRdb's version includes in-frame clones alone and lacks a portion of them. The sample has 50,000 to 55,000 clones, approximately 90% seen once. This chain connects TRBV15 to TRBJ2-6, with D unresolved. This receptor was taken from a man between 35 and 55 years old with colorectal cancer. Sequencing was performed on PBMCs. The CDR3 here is CASQDSGANVLTF. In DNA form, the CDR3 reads TGTGCCAGTCAGGACTCTGGGGCCAACGTCCTGACTTTC. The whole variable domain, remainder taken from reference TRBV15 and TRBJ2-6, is DAMVIQNPRYQVTQFGKPVTLSCSQTLNHNVMYWYQQKSSQAPKLLFHYYDKDFNNEADTPDNFQSRRPNTSFCFLDIRSPGLGDTAMYLCASQDSGANVLTFGAGSRLTVL.